The 8 T cell receptor beta chains listed next were all sequenced from one sample in a study of ipilimumab plus nivolumab after autologous stem cell transplantation. Profiling relied on immunoSEQ multiplex PCR, and the TCRdb table lists in-frame clones only, not all of them. Of 15,000 to 20,000 clones listed, more than 80% are singletons. The specimen was PBMCs, collected in a trial of ipilimumab plus nivolumab as post-transplant consolidation. Receptors originate from a male donor with diffuse large B-cell lymphoma.

The chain couples TRBV27 to TRBJ1-6; D uncertain. The CDR3 is 17 residues long. V gave up 1 base and J gave up 0 bases, with 10 bases separating them. CDR1 and CDR2 (germline): MNHEY, SMNVEV (reference sequence). For the CDR3, the DNA is TGTGCCAGCAGTTTATACGCGAGTAGCTCCTATAATTCACCCCTCCACTTT. It is translated as CASSLYASSSYNSPLHF.

This chain links TRBV7-3 with TRBJ2-1; TRBD2 might be the D (6 bases). V gave up 0 bases and J gave up 3 bases, with 9 bases separating them. Germline CDR1 SGHTA, CDR2 FQGTGA. CDR3 length: 15 amino acids. The CDR3 sequence: CASSLTVEGYNEQFF. The CDR3 coding sequence is TGTGCCAGCAGCTTAACGGTGGAGGGCTACAATGAGCAGTTCTTC.

J is TRBJ2-2 and V is TRBV7-9; TRBD1 matches at 9 bases. V was clipped by 5 bases and J by 7 bases; unmatched bases: 8. This CDR3 region has 15 residues. CDR1 and CDR2 (germline): SEHNR, FQNEAQ (reference sequence). The CDR3 nucleotides are TGTGCCAGCAGCCCCGGGACAGGGATGGTCGGGGAGCTGTTTTTT. The encoded protein is CASSPGTGMVGELFF.

CDR3 sequence: CASSVGQGGPGELFF. The CDR3, as DNA: TGTGCCAGCAGCGTAGGCCAGGGAGGTCCCGGGGAGCTGTTTTTT. The rearrangement joins TRBV9 to TRBJ2-2, with D perhaps TRBD2 (6 bases). Per the germline V gene, CDR1 is SGDLS and CDR2 is YYNGEE. V lost 0 bases and J lost 6, with 12 bases in between. The CDR3 loop spans 15 amino acids.

The gene calls are TRBV18 and TRBJ1-2, with D possibly TRBD1 on 6 matching bases. V lost 3 bases and J 7 bases, leaving 12 bases between the germline ends. CDR3 length: 13 residues. Looked up from germline, CDR1 is KGHSH and CDR2 is LQKENI. CDR3 coding DNA: TGTGCCAGCTCACCGGACAGCCGCTCTGGCTACACCTTC. Translation gives CASSPDSRSGYTF.

CDR3 nucleotide sequence: TGCGCCAGCAGGGTCTCCCCGGGACAGGGGGCCTTTGAGCAGTTCTTC. Encoded protein: CASRVSPGQGAFEQFF. The chain combines TRBV5-1 with TRBJ2-1, with TRBD1 matching 12 bases. The junction had 12 bases not matched to a gene; V was cut back by 5 bases and J by 9 bases. The CDR3 is 16 amino acids. The germline gives CDR1 SGHRS, CDR2 YFSETQ.

The gene calls are TRBV18 and TRBJ1-4; 7 nucleotides match TRBD1. The V gene end was trimmed by 6 bases and the J gene end by 3 bases; junction bases not matched to a gene: 7. Germline-derived CDR1 and CDR2 are KGHSH and LQKENI. This CDR3 is 15 amino acids long. The CDR3 region is CASSLDRASNEKLFF. In DNA form, the CDR3 reads TGTGCCAGCTCCCTTGACAGGGCCTCTAATGAAAAACTGTTTTTT.

This clone appeared a single time. The rearrangement joins TRBV7-8 to TRBJ2-7; weak D call: TRBD1 (5 bases). CDR1 and CDR2 (germline): SGHVS, FQNEAQ. V was pared by 1 base and J by 2 bases, with 12 bases between. The CDR3 sequence is 15 residues long. The CDR3 loop is CASSLELGQTYEQYF. The CDR3 DNA reads as TGTGCCAGCAGCTTAGAACTGGGGCAGACCTACGAGCAGTACTTC.